This T cell receptor (beta chain) was sequenced during a study of blood T cells in healthy people across ages. A second PCR, run for about 7 to 11 cycles, used a sample-barcoded 5' primer plus a J-beta primer mix. Each cDNA molecule received a tag from a template-switch adaptor that had 12 random nucleotides. TCRdb processed the 5' RACE reads anew with MiXCR; each CDR3 protein has one entry. This table has about 720,000 distinct CDR3 sequences, 20% to 25% appearing once. V dropped 1 base and J dropped 5 bases, with 12 bases sitting between them. The V gene's germline CDR1 is SGHRS and CDR2 YFSETQ. The CDR3 runs 15 residues. Of note for this clonotype: Its antigen is still unknown.

Regarding the study as a whole: It was found that TCR beta diversity correlated strongly with the percentage of naive T cells. The donors' CMV status was not determined, possibly confounding changes in expanded clonotypes.

The sample providers were healthy Caucasian people from Russia, aged roughly 6 to 90. The chain recombines TRBV5-1 with TRBJ2-2; tentatively, D is TRBD2 (6 bases). The source is a man between 65 and 85 years old in good health. The sequenced sample was blood. CDR3 protein: CASSLTGVFTGELFF. In DNA, the CDR3 is TGCGCCAGCAGCTTGACGGGAGTCTTTACCGGGGAGCTGTTTTTT.